The TCR beta chain under discussion was sequenced for a study of blood T cell repertoires in COVID-19. Study background: Italy, Spain and the United States were the sources of the convalescent and acute COVID-19 samples. PBMCs, B-cell-depleted T cells, or T cells were the source of the cDNA or gDNA that made up the material.

Original processing notes: For nucleated cells, counts were estimated from reference gene primer amplification. The protocol was immunoSEQ multiplex PCR, while the TCRdb copy is restricted to in-frame clones and leaves out a portion. Clonal size and the V and J genes are those of that table, whereas D and trimming came from the DNA. The table includes 90,000 to 120,000 clones, 80% to 95% detected once. V was clipped by 5 bases and J by 4 bases, with 5 bases between them. Germline loops: CDR1 DFQATT, CDR2 SNEGSKA (reference sequence). The CDR3 sequence is 10 residues long. The V call is TRBV20-1, the J call TRBJ1-2, with unresolved D. Input material: peripheral blood. The source is a woman between 25 and 40 years old with acute or convalescent COVID-19. CDR3 loop: CSAQFYGYTF. The CDR3 DNA reads as TGCAGTGCTCAGTTCTATGGCTACACCTTC.